One T cell receptor (beta chain) is described in this entry. Its binding antigen is unknown. No much larger clonotype is one base removed from it; base qualities were not supplied. The 40 or so donors, aged about 6 to 100 years, were systemically healthy Caucasian individuals from Russia. Approximately 9.3 milliliters of peripheral blood were collected from each donor into EDTA-treated Vacutainer tubes. PBMCs were isolated by Ficoll-Paque density-gradient centrifugation, with at least 6 million obtained per sample. Trizol reagent was used to extract total RNA from the PBMCs, yielding at least 6 micrograms per sample. For every donor, an aliquot of PBMCs went through flow cytometry to measure the percentages of naive CD45RAhigh/CD27high T cells. The junction shows trimming of 10 bases on V and 0 bases on J, plus 16 bases between the germline ends. Spanning cysteine to phenylalanine, the CDR3 consists of 15 amino acids. Only the CDR3 part of the read is kept: 45 bases, read in frame from the first base. Reading the germline V gene gives CDR1 MNHEY and CDR2 SVGEGT.

These data come from a study of blood T cells in healthy people across ages (dated by TCRdb to the mid-2010s). Turning to the overall study: In model experiments, template switching captured roughly one uniquely barcoded TCR beta cDNA molecule for every two T cells. Using deep sequencing normalized with unique cDNA molecular identifiers, the study measured how TCR beta repertoire diversity changes with age. Using the same blood draw, the study looked at two additional independent replicas of 1 million unique cDNA reads for two donors, one aged 18 to 30 and the other aged 80 or older. Donors were grouped into four age groups: young (average roughly 17 years), middle-aged (39), aged (around 60) and long-lived (around 80). To avoid experimental bias, donors of different ages were randomly spread across the sequencing lanes.

Library preparation employed 5' RACE. TCRdb lists the instrument as Illumina HiSeq 2500. The second PCR ran for roughly 6 to 11 cycles and used a J-beta primer mix along with a sample-barcoded 5' primer. Each TCR beta cDNA molecule received a unique molecular identifier from a template-switch 5' adaptor carrying 12 random nucleotides. Each sample yielded at least 2.5 million CDR3-containing paired-end reads. All of the RNA was converted into first-strand cDNA using the Mint cDNA synthesis kit, with a TRBC-specific oligonucleotide serving as the primer. All cDNA was treated with uracil-DNA glycosylase and then went through a first 18-cycle PCR with the universal primers M1SS and BC2_uni_R. As for how the authors treated the data: For normalization, 1 million high-quality reads were randomly selected from each sample, with every read carrying a distinct molecular identifier. Reads with shared molecular identifiers were discarded instead of being binned into consensus sequences. MiTCR, set to a Q25 quality threshold and the strictest error-elimination algorithm, was used for CDR3 identification, clonotype clustering and error correction. A nonparametric unseen species model with Euler transformation was used to estimate a lower bound on total TCR beta diversity. Using fastp at Q25 and MiXCR, TCRdb reprocessed the public reads and kept productive beta chains. When rows share a CDR3 protein, they turn into one entry using the most common DNA and genes. What appears here as the V and J calls and clone size reflects TCRdb's work, not the paper's. The sample table shows 650,000 to 700,000 distinct CDR3 sequences, and 52% are seen once. The ten most abundant clones make up about 14% of the sample.

The full study reports these points: The long-lived group showed more naive CD4+ T cells, fewer expanded clones and increased TCR diversity than the aged group, suggesting age selection. Observed TCR beta diversity per million T cells fell roughly linearly with age, and a significant reduction was already apparent by age roughly 40. Estimates of total diversity based on one million sequenced T cells were regarded as lower bounds and as underestimates. There was a strong correlation between observed TCR beta diversity and the percentage of naive T cells measured by flow cytometry. Bulk unsorted PBMC profiling prevented conclusive comparison of naive and antigen-experienced compartments. Because donor CMV infection status was unknown, age-related changes in expanded clonotypes were potentially confounded.

The origin of this receptor is an elderly woman in good health. The receptor chain draws on TRBV6-2 or TRBV6-3 and TRBJ2-4; TRBD1 might be the D gene, on 5 matching bases. The sample consisted of blood. The DNA sequence reads TGTGCCAACACGGCGGACATCCTAGCCAAAAACATTCAGTACTTC. Protein translation: CANTADILAKNIQYF.